This T cell receptor (beta chain) was recorded in a study of T-cell memory formation after mild COVID-19. CDR3 length equals 15 residues. Trimming left V 0 bases short and J 7 bases short, with 12 bases between. Germline V gives CDR1 MNHEY, CDR2 SVGAGI. TCR alpha and TCR beta cDNA libraries with sample barcodes and UMIs came from 5'RACE using constant-segment primers. TCRdb re-derived calls from the 5' RACE reads in MiXCR, one entry per CDR3 protein. The table has about 560,000 distinct CDR3 sequences, roughly 18% seen once. This chain joins TRBV6-5 and TRBJ2-2; D may be TRBD1 or TRBD2 (5 bases each). Material: PBMCs or a T cell subset sorted from them (not recorded which). This TCR came from an adult woman who had mild COVID-19 (a few samples of this study predate the infection). Cell type and time point are not known. CDR3 in DNA: TGTGCCAGCAGTTACTCTCCGGGACCCTACGGGGAGCTGTTTTTT. This translates into CASSYSPGPYGELFF.